This TCR beta chain was sequenced for a study of CD8+CD57+ T cells in acquired aplastic anemia. Genomic DNA constituted the template upon which TCR beta VDJ and CDR3 profiling was performed. TCRdb reanalysed the reads using MiXCR and keeps one entry per CDR3 protein. The table has 150,000 to 200,000 distinct CDR3 sequences, 64% seen once; the top ten hold 46%. The sample comprised sorted CD4+, CD8+, or CD8+CD57+ T cells (not recorded which) from PBMCs. The clonotype comes from a human donor with severe aplastic anemia or a healthy control (not recorded which).

DNA for the CDR3: TGCAGCGTTGAACAGAGCTCCTACAATGAGCAGTTCTTC. It codes for CSVEQSSYNEQFF. The chain carries TRBV29-1 and TRBJ2-1; no clear D gene. Between the trimmed V and J ends, which lost 2 bases and 0 bases, there was a span of 5 bases. CDR1 is SQVTM, CDR2 ANQGSEA, per germline. The CDR3 is 13 amino acids.